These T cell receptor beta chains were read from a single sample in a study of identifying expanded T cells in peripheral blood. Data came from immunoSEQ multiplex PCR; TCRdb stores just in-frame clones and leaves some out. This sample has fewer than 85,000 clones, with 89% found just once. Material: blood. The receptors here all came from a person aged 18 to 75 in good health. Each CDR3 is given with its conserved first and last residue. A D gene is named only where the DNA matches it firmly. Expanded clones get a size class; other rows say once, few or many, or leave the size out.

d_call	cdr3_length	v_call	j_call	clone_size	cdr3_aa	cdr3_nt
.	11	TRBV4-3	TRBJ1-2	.	CASSQERGYTF	TGCGCCAGCAGCCAAGAGAGGGGCTACACCTTC
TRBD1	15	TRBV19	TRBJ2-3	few	CASSMGTGMMGTQYF	TGTGCCAGTAGTATGGGGACAGGGATGATGGGGACGCAGTATTTT
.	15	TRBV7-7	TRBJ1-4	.	CASSPGGVGTEKLFF	TGTGCTAGCAGCCCGGGGGGTGTGGGAACTGAAAAACTGTTTTTT
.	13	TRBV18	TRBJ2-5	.	CASSQRSGETQYF	TGTGCCAGCTCACAAAGATCTGGGGAGACCCAGTACTTC
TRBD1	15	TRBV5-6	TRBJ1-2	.	CASSMTGTGGYGYTF	TGTGCCAGCAGCATGACCGGGACAGGCGGATATGGCTACACCTTC
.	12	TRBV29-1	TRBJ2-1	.	CSVGSDYPEQFF	TGCAGCGTTGGTTCGGACTACCCAGAGCAGTTCTTC
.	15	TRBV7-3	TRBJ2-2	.	CASSPYRSNTGELFF	TGTGCCAGCAGCCCGTACAGATCGAACACCGGGGAGCTGTTTTTT
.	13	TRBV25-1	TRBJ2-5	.	CASRAGGDETQYF	TGTGCCAGCCGCGCAGGAGGGGACGAGACCCAGTACTTC
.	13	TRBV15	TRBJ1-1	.	CATSRDTELEAFF	TGTGCCACCAGCAGAGATACAGAGCTTGAAGCTTTCTTT
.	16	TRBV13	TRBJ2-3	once	CASSFMAGAATDTQYF	TGTGCCAGCAGCTTTATGGCGGGGGCCGCCACAGATACGCAGTATTTT
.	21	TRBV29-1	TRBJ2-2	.	CSVEGTGRFQMLAENTGELFF	TGCAGCGTTGAGGGGACAGGAAGATTTCAAATGCTAGCGGAGAACACCGGGGAGCTGTTTTTT
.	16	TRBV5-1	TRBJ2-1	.	CASSYSSGDSYNEQFF	TGCGCCAGCAGCTACAGCAGTGGGGACTCCTACAATGAGCAGTTCTTC
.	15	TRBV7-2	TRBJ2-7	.	CASSLRSGVGYEQYF	TGTGCCAGCAGCTTAAGAAGTGGAGTTGGCTACGAGCAGTACTTC
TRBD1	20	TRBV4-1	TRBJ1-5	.	CASSQDATQGVLGNNQPQHF	TGCGCCAGCAGCCAAGATGCGACGCAGGGGGTGTTAGGAAACAATCAGCCCCAGCATTTT
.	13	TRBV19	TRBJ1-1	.	CASSLQRNTEAFF	TGTGCCAGTAGCTTACAGAGGAACACTGAAGCTTTCTTT
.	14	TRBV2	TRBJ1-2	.	CASSPLERYNGYTF	TGTGCCAGCAGCCCTCTAGAAAGGTATAATGGCTACACCTTC
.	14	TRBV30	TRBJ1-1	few	CAWSTLTVGTEAFF	TGTGCCTGGAGCACCCTGACAGTAGGCACTGAAGCTTTCTTT
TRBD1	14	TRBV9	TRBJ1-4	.	CASSEGTGNEKLFF	TGTGCCAGCAGTGAAGGGACAGGAAATGAAAAACTGTTTTTT
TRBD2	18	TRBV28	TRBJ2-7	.	CASSPQTSGGVGMNEQYF	TGTGCCAGCAGTCCTCAGACTAGCGGGGGCGTGGGTATGAACGAGCAGTACTTC
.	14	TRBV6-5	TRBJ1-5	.	CASSSSGEINTQHF	TGTGCCAGCAGTTCTTCAGGGGAGATAAATACCCAGCATTTT
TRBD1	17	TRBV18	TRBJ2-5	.	CASSPSKGTDETGTQYF	TGTGCCAGCTCACCGTCAAAAGGGACAGATGAAACGGGGACCCAGTACTTC
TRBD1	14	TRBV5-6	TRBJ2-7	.	CASSLVDRVYEQYF	TGTGCCAGCAGCTTGGTGGACAGGGTTTACGAGCAGTACTTC